This TCR beta chain was sequenced during a study of T cells in women clearing cervical HPV infection. Worth noting for this clone: What it binds is not known. The observed sequence ends 3 residues before the CDR3 terminus, with the missing tail filled in from the germline J gene.

Whole-study findings and limits: CIN3+ cases had significantly higher TCR repertoire richness than controls, but evenness did not differ.

Genomic DNA, averaging about 1,100 ng per sample, yielded TCR beta CDR3 via immunoSEQ. Some clones are missing from TCRdb's copy, which holds only in-frame ones; the method was immunoSEQ multiplex PCR. The sample holds under 50,000 clones. CDR1 and CDR2 (germline): SGHAT, FQNNGV. There are 14 residues in the CDR3. V lost 9 bases and J lost 1; bases outside the gene matches: 3. This sequence joins TRBV11-2 and TRBJ1-1; 12 nucleotides line up with TRBD1. The clonotype was recovered from a woman between 18 and 70 years old with a cervical HPV16 infection that either progressed to CIN3+ or cleared (not recorded which). Sequencing used blood buffy coat. CDR3 DNA, as far as it was read: TGTGCCAGTGGGACAGGGGGCCCGAACACTGAA. This codes for CASGTGGPNTE. The complete CDR3 sequence is CASGTGGPNTEAFF.